This entry lists 32 T cell receptor beta chains sequenced from one sample in a study of control samples from healthy donors and cancer patients. Clones were read by immunoSEQ multiplex PCR, and TCRdb kept only the in-frame ones, dropping some. The sample lists around 100,000 clones; approximately 90% were seen once. Sequencing was done on a sample of PBMCs. These receptors were obtained from a man in his sixties with lung cancer.

The V call is TRBV11-3, the J call TRBJ1-5; unclear D gene. V lost 5 bases and J lost 7, with 12 bases in between. CDR3 length: 13 residues. CDR1 and CDR2 from the germline V gene are SGHNT and YENEEA. The CDR3 DNA reads TGTGCCAGCAGCCTCCAAGGAGGCCAGCCCCAGCATTTT. Translated, it gives CASSLQGGQPQHF.

This sequence joins TRBV18 and TRBJ1-4; D remains unclear. Per the germline V gene, CDR1 is KGHSH and CDR2 is LQKENI. V was cut by 3 bases and J by 5 bases, with 7 bases left in between. This CDR3 comprises 13 residues. CDR3 DNA sequence: TGTGCCAGCTCACCGGGTTTCAATGAAAAACTGTTTTTT. Amino acids: CASSPGFNEKLFF.

This clone turned up a few times. The chain joins TRBV10-3 to TRBJ2-5; maybe TRBD1 (6 bases). CDR3 size: 16 residues. CDR1 is ENHRY, CDR2 SYGVKD, per germline. The V end lost 2 bases, the J end lost 2 bases, and 15 bases lay between the germline ends. The CDR3 DNA sequence: TGTGCCATCAGTGAGCCACAGGGCCGGCAACAAGAGACCCAGTACTTC. Translating it yields CAISEPQGRQQETQYF.

The V gene is TRBV11-2, the J gene TRBJ1-1; TRBD1 agrees at 7 bases. Germline V CDR1 and CDR2: SGHAT, FQNNGV. The junction had 7 bases not matched to a gene; V was cut back by 3 bases and J by 0 bases. This CDR3 has 16 amino acids. CDR3 nucleotides: TGTGCCAGCAGCTTTATATCGGGACAGCTGAACACTGAAGCTTTCTTT. This gives the protein CASSFISGQLNTEAFF.

The rearrangement uses TRBV5-6 and TRBJ1-2; 8 nucleotides line up with TRBD1. This CDR3 spans 13 amino acids. The V and J ends lost 4 bases and 4 bases, in that order; junction bases with no gene match: 3. Germline V gene data show CDR1 as SGHDT and CDR2 as YYEEEE. CDR3 sequence: CASSTGQGYGYTF. The CDR3 DNA follows: TGTGCCAGCAGCACCGGACAGGGCTATGGCTACACCTTC. Based on the CDR3 plus reference TRBV5-6 and TRBJ1-2, the full variable domain is DAGVTQSPTHLIKTRGQQVTLRCSPKSGHDTVSWYQQALGQGPQFIFQYYEEEERQRGNFPDRFSGHQFPNYSSELNVNALLLGDSALYLCASSTGQGYGYTFGSGTRLTVV.

The chain combines TRBV6-2 or TRBV6-3 with TRBJ1-4; maybe TRBD1 (6 bases). The CDR3 runs 15 residues. Germline V gene sequence: CDR1 MNHEY, CDR2 SVGEGT. The V end was cut by 5 bases, the J end by 7 bases, with 17 bases between. The CDR3 spells CASSDQQGSSEKLFF. CDR3 coding DNA: TGTGCCAGCAGTGACCAACAGGGATCGAGTGAAAAACTGTTTTTT.

The rearrangement links TRBV5-4 to TRBJ1-1; a weak D match, TRBD1 (5 bases). CDR3 length equals 15 residues. V was shortened by 5 bases and J by 0 bases, with 14 bases between the two germline ends. In germline, CDR1 is SGHNT, CDR2 YYREEE (reference sequence). The CDR3 reads CASRPGTALNTEAFF. The CDR3 nucleotides read TGTGCCAGCAGACCCGGGACGGCACTGAACACTGAAGCTTTCTTT.

This clone was recorded many times. This CDR3 reads CASSLSGVGLIQYF. In nucleotides, the CDR3 is TGTGCCAGCAGCTTATCGGGGGTTGGTCTCATTCAGTACTTC. V and J are TRBV7-2 and TRBJ2-4; tentatively, D is TRBD2 (6 bases). Germline lookup yields CDR1 SGHTA and CDR2 FQGNSA. The V gene lost 2 bases and the J gene lost 9 bases, with 14 bases spanning the gap. The CDR3 is 14 residues long.

The genes are TRBV5-6 and TRBJ2-5; TRBD2 agrees at 8 bases. This CDR3 region has 14 residues. CDR1 and CDR2 from the germline V gene are SGHDT and YYEEEE. V lost 3 bases to trimming and J lost 3 bases; unmatched junction nucleotides: 4. CDR3 DNA sequence: TGTGCCAGCAGCTCGGCGGGACTAGAAGAGACCCAGTACTTC. This translates into CASSSAGLEETQYF.

Turning to this clone: Sequence at one end of the junction differs from germline and may be a read error. This chain uses TRBV4-1 with TRBJ1-6; TRBD1 aligns across 7 bases. There are 14 residues in the CDR3. Germline CDR1 reads MGHRA; CDR2 reads YSYEKL. The CDR3 region is CASSKETGVSPLHF. In nucleotides, the CDR3 is TGCGCCAGCAGCAAAGAAACAGGGGTTTCACCCCTCCACTTT.

The V and J genes are TRBV7-9 and TRBJ2-3; D is unresolved. Per the germline V gene, CDR1 is SEHNR and CDR2 is FQNEAQ (reference sequence). The V end lost 6 bases, the J end lost 6 bases, and 19 bases lay between the germline ends. CDR3 length: 15 residues. CDR3 coding DNA: TGTGCCAGCAGGGCCCTCGGCGGCAGAGAGGATACGCAGTATTTT. Residues: CASRALGGREDTQYF.

This clone was seen just once. This chain links TRBV7-9 with TRBJ1-6; weak D call: TRBD1 (6 bases). The CDR3 has 13 amino acids. Germline V CDR1 and CDR2: SEHNR, FQNEAQ (reference sequence). V was trimmed by 9 bases and J by 10 bases, leaving 16 bases between them. CDR3 DNA sequence: TGTGCCAGTCAGGGGACCGCAGGCTCACCCCTCCACTTT. As protein: CASQGTAGSPLHF.

The chain links TRBV9 to TRBJ1-4, with D uncertain. The CDR3 contains 16 residues. From germline, CDR1 is SGDLS and CDR2 YYNGEE. Trimming shortened V by 4 bases and J by 0 bases, and 13 bases separated the two germline ends. DNA of the CDR3: TGTGCCAGCAGCCGAGACGGCACCGCAACTAATGAAAAACTGTTTTTT. It encodes CASSRDGTATNEKLFF.

This clone has just a few counts. This chain connects TRBV6-5 to TRBJ2-5; 12 nucleotides align to TRBD1. The CDR3 extends over 15 amino acids. The V gene's germline CDR1 is MNHEY and CDR2 SVGAGI. The V and J ends lost 7 bases and 9 bases, in that order; junction bases with no gene match: 12. The CDR3, as DNA: TGTGCCAGCAAAGAAGGGACAGGGGGCCCAGGGGCCCAGTACTTC. Translating gives CASKEGTGGPGAQYF.

The chain is built from TRBV20-1 and TRBJ1-5; possible D gene TRBD1, 6 bases. The CDR3 is made up of 16 amino acids. Germline V gives CDR1 DFQATT, CDR2 SNEGSKA (reference sequence). Trimming removed 3 bases at V and 0 bases at J, with 15 bases between. The CDR3 reads CSASPGHPYSNQPQHF. CDR3 DNA sequence: TGCAGTGCTAGTCCGGGACACCCTTATAGCAATCAGCCCCAGCATTTT.

This chain uses TRBV30 with TRBJ1-1; D call uncertain. This CDR3 has 14 amino acids. CDR1 and CDR2 from the germline V gene are GTSNPN and SVGIG (reference sequence). With 0 bases removed from V and 4 bases from J, the gap between germline ends came to 12 bases. CDR3 DNA sequence: TGTGCCTGGAGTGTACTCCTTGTCGGCACTGAAGCTTTCTTT. This encodes CAWSVLLVGTEAFF.

V is TRBV30 and J is TRBJ2-2; D not resolved. The V and J ends lost 2 bases and 4 bases respectively, with 11 bases between them. The germline gives CDR1 GTSNPN, CDR2 SVGIG (reference sequence). The CDR3 is made up of 14 amino acids. The CDR3 loop is CAWSHTHSTGELFF. DNA of the CDR3: TGTGCCTGGAGTCATACCCATAGCACCGGGGAGCTGTTTTTT. The full variable domain, rest sourced from reference TRBV30 and TRBJ2-2, is SQTIHQWPATLVQPVGSPLSLECTVEGTSNPNLYWYRQAAGRGLQLLFYSVGIGQISSEVPQNLSASRPQDRQFILSSKKLLLSDSGFYLCAWSHTHSTGELFFGEGSRLTVL.

The CDR3 sequence: CASSPRARGNTGELFF. CDR3 nucleotides: TGTGCCAGCAGTCCTCGGGCGAGGGGTAACACCGGGGAGCTGTTTTTT. The rearrangement links TRBV6-6 to TRBJ2-2, with D tentatively TRBD1 or TRBD2 (5 bases each). Per germline, CDR1 MNHNY and CDR2 SVGAGI (reference sequence). The CDR3 sequence is 16 residues long. V lost 5 bases to trimming and J lost 2 bases, with 15 bases between them.

The chain is built from TRBV7-3 and TRBJ2-2; 7 bases are shared with TRBD1. Looked up from germline, CDR1 is SGHTA and CDR2 is FQGTGA. The ends lost 0 bases at V and 6 bases at J; junction bases unmatched: 7. The CDR3 is 16 amino acids. The CDR3 coding sequence is TGTGCCAGCAGCTTAACCCCGTCAGGGGGACCCGGGGAGCTGTTTTTT. Translated: CASSLTPSGGPGELFF.

This sequence joins TRBV7-6 and TRBJ1-4; perhaps TRBD1 as D (6 bases). Germline assignment: CDR1 SGHVS and CDR2 FNYEAQ. V lost 5 bases and J lost 2, with 18 bases in between. There are 17 residues in the CDR3. The CDR3 bases are TGTGCCAGCAGCCCTTCTCGGGTGGGGGCGACTAATGAAAAACTGTTTTTT. Protein product: CASSPSRVGATNEKLFF.

Concerning this clone: Other DNA sequences in the sample encode the same CDR3. CDR3: CASTPGGGQETQYF. As DNA, the CDR3 is TGTGCCAGCACTCCGGGAGGGGGCCAAGAGACCCAGTACTTC. This chain links TRBV2 with TRBJ2-5; 8 nucleotides align to TRBD2. The V segment lost 7 bases and the J segment 1 base; nucleotides outside the gene matches: 5. The germline CDR1 and CDR2 sequences are SNHLY and FYNNEI. The CDR3 contains 14 residues. Complete variable domain (other parts from reference TRBV2 and TRBJ2-5): EPEVTQTPSHQVTQMGQEVILRCVPISNHLYFYWYRQILGQKVEFLVSFYNNEISEKSEIFDDQFSVERPDGSNFTLKIRSTKLEDSAMYFCASTPGGGQETQYFGPGTRLLVL.

The chain employs TRBV29-1 and TRBJ2-3, with D perhaps matching TRBD1 (6 bases). Germline CDR1 SQVTM, CDR2 ANQGSEA. There are 13 residues in the CDR3. V lost 3 bases, J lost 2 bases, and 9 bases lay in between. CDR3 amino acids: CSVDRGNTDTQYF. Written as DNA, the CDR3 is TGCAGCGTTGACAGGGGTAACACAGATACGCAGTATTTT.

The chain combines TRBV10-1 with TRBJ2-3, with 10 nucleotides matching TRBD2. The length of the CDR3 is 13 residues. V was pared by 5 bases and J by 8 bases, with 4 bases of the junction left unmatched. Germline CDR1 WNHNN, CDR2 SYGVQD (reference sequence). The CDR3 DNA follows: TGCGCCAGCAGTTGGGCTAGCGGGGGTACGCAGTATTTT. Its protein product is CASSWASGGTQYF.

The V call is TRBV30, the J call TRBJ1-1; D is ambiguous. The CDR3 runs to 13 residues. Germline V gene lookup returns CDR1 GTSNPN and CDR2 SVGIG (reference sequence). Trimming left V 3 bases short and J 6 bases short, with 14 bases between. In nucleotides, the CDR3 is TGTGCCTGGAGATGGGGTAACTACGCTGAAGCTTTCTTT. It translates to CAWRWGNYAEAFF.

This clone was seen a handful of times. V usage is TRBV30 and J usage is TRBJ1-3; D ambiguous. The germline CDR1 and CDR2 sequences are GTSNPN and SVGIG (reference sequence). V was clipped by 2 bases and J by 0 bases, with 14 bases between them. The CDR3 has 16 residues. For the CDR3, the DNA is TGTGCCTGGAGTCCCCCGGACTTTCCCTCTGGAAACACCATATATTTT. The encoded protein is CAWSPPDFPSGNTIYF.

The rearrangement links TRBV7-2 to TRBJ2-5; D is ambiguous. Trimming removed 6 bases at V and 5 bases at J, with 13 bases between. Germline assignment: CDR1 SGHTA and CDR2 FQGNSA. The CDR3 runs to 13 residues. The DNA of the CDR3 is TGTGCCAGCAGGAAAGGTGGTGGCGAGACCCAGTACTTC. Translation: CASRKGGGETQYF.

This clone has more than one count but fewer than ten. The chain links TRBV5-1 to TRBJ1-2, with D hard to call. Between the trimmed V and J ends, which lost 5 bases and 8 bases, there was a span of 7 bases. Germline values: CDR1 SGHRS, CDR2 YFSETQ. This CDR3 is 10 amino acids long. The CDR3 DNA is TGCGCCAGCAGGTATAAGGGCTACACCTTC. It yields the protein CASRYKGYTF.

With respect to this clone: The same CDR3 can be traced to other DNA sequences in this sample. The chain links TRBV18 to TRBJ2-3; no definite D call. The V gene lost 2 bases and the J gene lost 1 base, with 4 bases spanning the gap. The length of the CDR3 is 13 residues. Germline CDR1 is KGHSH and CDR2 is LQKENI. The CDR3, as DNA: TGTGCCAGCTCACCAGTTCGCACAGATACGCAGTATTTT. It specifies CASSPVRTDTQYF. Based on the CDR3 plus reference TRBV18 and TRBJ2-3, the full variable domain is NAGVMQNPRHLVRRRGQEARLRCSPMKGHSHVYWYRQLPEEGLKFMVYLQKENIIDESGMPKERFSAEFPKEGPSILRIQQVVRGDSAAYFCASSPVRTDTQYFGPGTRLTVL.

The chain recombines TRBV15 with TRBJ2-5; no clear D. Trimming took off 3 bases at V and 2 bases at J, with 7 bases between the two ends. CDR3 size: 13 residues. Germline values: CDR1 LNHNV, CDR2 YYDKDF (reference sequence). For the CDR3, the DNA is TGTGCCACCAGCAGGGGCGGACAAGAGACCCAGTACTTC. Encoded protein: CATSRGGQETQYF.

This chain joins TRBV5-4 and TRBJ2-5; 14 bases line up with TRBD2. Germline V gene sequence: CDR1 SGHNT, CDR2 YYREEE (reference sequence). Trimming cost V 4 bases and J 0 bases; bases outside gene matches: 8. This CDR3 is 18 amino acids long. The CDR3 loop reads CASSPGLAGGLNQETQYF. CDR3 in DNA: TGTGCCAGCAGCCCCGGACTAGCGGGGGGCCTAAACCAAGAGACCCAGTACTTC.

The chain links TRBV4-1 to TRBJ2-5; D possibly uses TRBD1 or TRBD2 (5 bases each). From germline, CDR1 is MGHRA and CDR2 YSYEKL. The CDR3 has 16 residues. Between the trimmed V and J ends, which lost 1 base and 1 base, there was a span of 13 bases. CDR3 coding DNA: TGCGCCAGCAGCCAAGCTGGGACCGTGATCCAAGAGACCCAGTACTTC. This translates into CASSQAGTVIQETQYF.

The chain links TRBV18 to TRBJ2-7; 9 bases are shared with TRBD1. The CDR3 spans 16 residues. Germline V CDR1 and CDR2: KGHSH, LQKENI. Trimming took 3 bases from V and 0 from J; bases not matched to a gene: 6. In DNA form, the CDR3 reads TGTGCCAGCTCACCCCAACAGGGGGCTAGCTCCTACGAGCAGTACGTC. Its translation is CASSPQQGASSYEQYV.